This T cell receptor beta chain was identified during a study of T cells in Graves' hyperthyroidism and ophthalmopathy. The investigators amplified TCR beta CDR3 regions from RNA transcripts. HTBI primers were employed in a first-round RT-PCR of the TCR CDR3. TCRdb re-derived calls from the multiplex PCR reads in MiXCR, one entry per CDR3 protein. This sample carries under 550,000 distinct CDR3 sequences, 15% to 20% of them seen once, and the ten largest clones take around 50%. The PBMCs had their origin in more than 9.5 ml of fresh peripheral blood. Trimming removed 2 bases from V and 2 bases from J, with 13 bases in between. CDR3 length equals 16 residues. CDR1 SGHTA and CDR2 FQGTGA come from the germline V gene.

The V call is TRBV7-3, the J call TRBJ2-1; D perhaps matches TRBD2 (6 bases). The TCR originated in a man aged 35-49 years with Graves' ophthalmopathy. Sequences were obtained from blood. The CDR3 coding sequence is TGTGCCAGCAGCTTAGTTTCTAGCGCAACCTACAATGAGCAGTTCTTC. Protein: CASSLVSSATYNEQFF.